The 5 T cell receptor beta chains listed next were all sequenced from one sample in a study of early T cells in non-severe SARS-CoV-2 infection. TCRdb re-analysed the 5' RACE reads in MiXCR, keeping a single row per CDR3 protein. The sample holds around 89,000 distinct CDR3 sequences, over 12% seen once. The sequenced material came from whole blood. Receptors originate from an adult who was a healthcare worker with PCR-confirmed SARS-CoV-2 infection or an uninfected control (not recorded which).

This clonotype was counted between two and nine times. DNA for the CDR3: TGTGCCAGCAGTTACATAGGGGGGTACGAGCAGTACGTC. Its protein product is CASSYIGGYEQYV. The rearrangement joins TRBV7-9 to TRBJ2-7; D could derive from TRBD1 or TRBD2 (6 bases each). The V gene's germline CDR1 is SEHNR and CDR2 FQNEAQ (reference sequence). The CDR3 runs to 13 residues. Trimming cost V 6 bases and J 4 bases, with 13 bases left between them.

This clonotype was observed a handful of times. This sequence joins TRBV7-3 and TRBJ1-1; D gene uncertain. The CDR3 totals 13 residues. Trimming stripped 2 bases from V and 2 bases from J, with 6 bases between. Germline V gives CDR1 SGHTA, CDR2 FQGTGA. The CDR3 protein is CASSLQRNTEAFF. CDR3 DNA: TGTGCCAGCAGCTTACAACGTAACACTGAAGCTTTCTTT.

The rearrangement joins TRBV30 to TRBJ1-1; no reliable D call. Germline assignment: CDR1 GTSNPN and CDR2 SVGIG (reference sequence). CDR3 length equals 12 residues. The CDR3 region has the DNA TGTGCTCGGGCCAGCCCTGGGACTGAAGCTTTCTTT. Its protein product is CARASPGTEAFF.

This clonotype has a handful of counts. The CDR3 loop is CASSLAAAVAGYTF. Here the CDR3 DNA reads TGTGCCAGCAGCTTAGCCGCGGCGGTGGCTGGCTACACCTTC. This sequence joins TRBV7-9 and TRBJ1-2; unclear D gene. Deletions cut 0 bases from V and 7 bases from J, with 12 bases between. This CDR3 region has 14 residues. CDR1 and CDR2 (germline): SEHNR, FQNEAQ (reference sequence).

This chain links TRBV21-1 with TRBJ1-1; TRBD1, the D gene given by the table, was not confirmed from the DNA. TRBV21-1 corresponds to a pseudogene. The CDR3 consists of 16 residues. CDR3 DNA: TGTGCCAGCAGCAAATGGTGGGTCCCTAAGAACACTGAAGCTTTCTTT. This translates into CASSKWWVPKNTEAFF.